Listed below are T cell receptor beta chains from one sample, sequenced in a study of OX40 agonist ivuxolimab in advanced cancers. Clones were read by immunoSEQ multiplex PCR, and TCRdb kept only the in-frame ones, dropping some. The top ten clones hold 16% of a sample with fewer than 25,000 clones, about 85% of them seen once. The sample was CD4+ or CD8+ T cells sorted from blood, taken in a trial of the OX40 agonist ivuxolimab. All receptors come from an adult with an advanced solid tumor such as melanoma, head and neck, liver or kidney cancer. Each CDR3 is given with its conserved first and last residue. Fields, in order: J gene, V gene, CDR3 protein.

j_gene: TRBJ1-2; v_gene: TRBV7-6; CDR3aa: CASSSDRANYGYTF
j_gene: TRBJ1-3; v_gene: TRBV11-2; CDR3aa: CASRLGVNTIYF
j_gene: TRBJ2-2; v_gene: TRBV5-1; CDR3aa: CASSLDVAGFGELFF
j_gene: TRBJ2-7; v_gene: TRBV7-9; CDR3aa: CASSLGSGRAVEQYF
j_gene: TRBJ1-5; v_gene: TRBV9; CDR3aa: CASSADGQGNQPQHF
j_gene: TRBJ2-3; v_gene: TRBV9; CDR3aa: CASSAGGSHRDTQYF
j_gene: TRBJ1-5; v_gene: TRBV4-2; CDR3aa: CASSQDLGREWPQHF
j_gene: TRBJ2-3; v_gene: TRBV6-6; CDR3aa: CASIPTGLVGDTQYF
j_gene: TRBJ2-7; v_gene: TRBV6-6; CDR3aa: CASSYALGEQYF
j_gene: TRBJ2-7; v_gene: TRBV9; CDR3aa: CASPGHHPLYEQYF
j_gene: TRBJ2-5; v_gene: TRBV5-8; CDR3aa: CASSLAGTGVGETQYF
j_gene: TRBJ2-7; v_gene: TRBV30; CDR3aa: CAWSGGLGDEQYF
j_gene: TRBJ2-5; v_gene: TRBV4-2; CDR3aa: CASSQISGQGVSETQYF
j_gene: TRBJ2-7; v_gene: TRBV5-6; CDR3aa: CASSPRGGRGEQYF
j_gene: TRBJ2-2; v_gene: TRBV6-5; CDR3aa: CASSVDRGIGELFF
j_gene: TRBJ2-6; v_gene: TRBV19; CDR3aa: CASSQRRGQGIIAGANVLTF
j_gene: TRBJ2-7; v_gene: TRBV5-6; CDR3aa: CASSYYSLEQYF
j_gene: TRBJ2-2; v_gene: TRBV16; CDR3aa: CASSHGTGAGELFF
j_gene: TRBJ2-4; v_gene: TRBV19; CDR3aa: CASSIPLGGVDIQYF
j_gene: TRBJ2-2; v_gene: TRBV5-1; CDR3aa: CASSFAGSTGELFF
j_gene: TRBJ2-2; v_gene: TRBV19; CDR3aa: CASSIRQGNAGELFF
j_gene: TRBJ2-2; v_gene: TRBV19; CDR3aa: CASSNEGRTNTGELFF
j_gene: TRBJ2-1; v_gene: TRBV5-4; CDR3aa: CASSPKLAQNEQFF
j_gene: TRBJ2-7; v_gene: TRBV5-1; CDR3aa: CASSLRGGRSYEQYF
j_gene: TRBJ2-5; v_gene: TRBV6-5; CDR3aa: CASSYSGDHKTQYF
j_gene: TRBJ2-2; v_gene: TRBV7-8; CDR3aa: CASSFRTGGGWSGELFF
j_gene: TRBJ2-1; v_gene: TRBV11-3; CDR3aa: CASSFALAGEQFF
j_gene: TRBJ2-1; v_gene: TRBV13; CDR3aa: CATGTRGGPLYNEQFF
j_gene: TRBJ2-3; v_gene: TRBV19; CDR3aa: CASIGTGLDTQYF
j_gene: TRBJ1-6; v_gene: TRBV5-1; CDR3aa: CASSLAPINNSPLHF
j_gene: TRBJ2-7; v_gene: TRBV5-4; CDR3aa: CASSLLAGESYEQYF
j_gene: TRBJ2-5; v_gene: TRBV6-1; CDR3aa: CASSAGRAHDF
j_gene: TRBJ2-7; v_gene: TRBV7-9; CDR3aa: CASSSRDRRSYEQYF
j_gene: TRBJ2-5; v_gene: TRBV25-1; CDR3aa: CASSELRAGSLLETQYF
j_gene: TRBJ1-1; v_gene: TRBV6-1; CDR3aa: CASSETTGGQTEAFF
j_gene: TRBJ2-1; v_gene: TRBV29-1; CDR3aa: CSVESLAGAVSSYNEQFF
j_gene: TRBJ2-7; v_gene: TRBV10-2; CDR3aa: CASSESNHRGLWYEQYF
j_gene: TRBJ2-1; v_gene: TRBV27; CDR3aa: CASSLEAQQSGAEQFF
j_gene: TRBJ1-4; v_gene: TRBV6-1; CDR3aa: CASSLTGRYEKLFF
j_gene: TRBJ2-3; v_gene: TRBV6-4; CDR3aa: CASSTSGGATDTQYF
j_gene: TRBJ1-1; v_gene: TRBV21-1; CDR3aa: CASSKKAGSLTEAFF
j_gene: TRBJ2-1; v_gene: TRBV27; CDR3aa: CASSGTSNEQFF
j_gene: TRBJ1-2; v_gene: TRBV5-1; CDR3aa: CASSGGQIYGYTF
j_gene: TRBJ2-5; v_gene: TRBV29-1; CDR3aa: CSVAFYKSVTVAETQYF
j_gene: TRBJ1-3; v_gene: TRBV5-4; CDR3aa: CASSLAGGLGNTIYF
j_gene: TRBJ1-1; v_gene: TRBV20-1; CDR3aa: CSARGATEAFF
j_gene: TRBJ1-5; v_gene: TRBV5-6; CDR3aa: CASSLVGSDQPQHF
j_gene: TRBJ2-1; v_gene: TRBV12-5; CDR3aa: CASGLTSGGSSYNEQFF
j_gene: TRBJ2-1; v_gene: TRBV10-1; CDR3aa: CASSESDEQFF
j_gene: TRBJ2-3; v_gene: TRBV7-3; CDR3aa: CASSIDKGTDTQYF
j_gene: TRBJ2-7; v_gene: TRBV6-5; CDR3aa: CASSYGTGTMDGQYF
j_gene: TRBJ2-7; v_gene: TRBV6-5; CDR3aa: CASSYPGGNDEQYF